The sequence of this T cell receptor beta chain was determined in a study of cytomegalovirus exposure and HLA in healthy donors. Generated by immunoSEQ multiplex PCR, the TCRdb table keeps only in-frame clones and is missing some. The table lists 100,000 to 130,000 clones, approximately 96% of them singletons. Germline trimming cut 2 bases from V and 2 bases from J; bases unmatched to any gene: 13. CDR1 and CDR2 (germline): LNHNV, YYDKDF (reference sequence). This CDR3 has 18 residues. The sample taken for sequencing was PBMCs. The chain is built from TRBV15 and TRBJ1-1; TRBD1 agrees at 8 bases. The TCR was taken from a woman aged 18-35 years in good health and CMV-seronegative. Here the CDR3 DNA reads TGTGCCACCAGCAGACCCCGGGACAGGATGCCTTTTAACACTGAAGCTTTCTTT. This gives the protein CATSRPRDRMPFNTEAFF.